Presented here are 18 T cell receptor beta chains from one specimen sequenced in a study of human T cells and chemical hapten exposure. Time point: patch test 3, about 24 weeks after DPC sensitization. Treatment of the sample: therapeutic diphenylcyclopropenone sensitization with weekly scalp DPC. MiXCR, run by TCRdb on the RACE reads, gives a single entry per CDR3 protein. The sample holds about 190,000 distinct CDR3 sequences; about 25% are singletons and the top ten take about 2.3%. This specimen consisted of whole blood, obtained in connection with sensitization to the hapten diphenylcyclopropenone (DPC). Source of these receptors: a woman aged 40 to 49 with alopecia areata. Some clones in this sample may be carry-over from other donors' samples.

This clonotype occurred a few times. V gene TRBV12-3 or TRBV12-4 combines with J gene TRBJ2-5, with unresolved D. The CDR3 runs 12 residues. V was trimmed by 4 bases and J by 3 bases, leaving 6 bases between them. The CDR3 coding sequence is TGTGCCAGCAGTTCTGCTAAAGAGACCCAGTACTTC. Its protein product is CASSSAKETQYF.

This clonotype has just a few counts. CDR3 coding DNA: TGTGCCAGCAGTTTAGTACCCCAGGCGTTGCCCCAGCATTTT. It encodes CASSLVPQALPQHF. V gene TRBV12-3 or TRBV12-4 combines with J gene TRBJ1-5; D is unclear. The length of the CDR3 is 14 residues. The ends were cut back, 1 base at V and 9 bases at J, with 13 bases in the middle.

This clonotype was seen a few times. The chain uses TRBV20-1 and TRBJ2-7; the match to TRBD2 covers 7 bases. The CDR3 spans 13 residues. V lost 1 base to trimming and J lost 4 bases; unmatched junction nucleotides: 4. Germline V gene sequence: CDR1 DFQATT, CDR2 SNEGSKA (reference sequence). CDR3 in amino acids: CSARGSSGYEQYF. In nucleotides, the CDR3 is TGCAGTGCTAGAGGTAGTAGCGGGTACGAGCAGTACTTC.

This clonotype was observed a handful of times. Written as DNA, the CDR3 is TGCAGTGCTAGAGATCCCAACAGGGGCGCCGGGGAGCTGTTTTTT. Translated, it gives CSARDPNRGAGELFF. The chain carries TRBV20-1 and TRBJ2-2; 7 bases match TRBD1. The CDR3 is 15 amino acids. Trimming at V came to 0 bases and at J to 6 bases, leaving 7 bases not matched to a gene. From germline, CDR1 is DFQATT and CDR2 SNEGSKA (reference sequence).

The chain links TRBV7-9 to TRBJ2-1, with 7 bases aligning to TRBD1. Germline-derived CDR1 and CDR2 are SEHNR and FQNEAQ (reference sequence). This CDR3 comprises 17 residues. J gave up 9 bases and V 6 bases, and 20 bases lay outside the gene matches. CDR3 coding DNA: TGTGCCAGCAGTCTAACAGGGAGAGGGGGCCCAGCTAGTGAGCAGTTCTTC. As protein: CASSLTGRGGPASEQFF.

The rearrangement uses TRBV20-1 and TRBJ1-1; no clear D gene. The CDR3 is 14 residues long. In germline, CDR1 is DFQATT, CDR2 SNEGSKA (reference sequence). Trimming took off 7 bases at V and 5 bases at J, with 20 bases between the two ends. The DNA of the CDR3 is TGCAGTGTTCCGGACCGAAGGAAGTTGACTGAAGCTTTCTTT. It encodes CSVPDRRKLTEAFF.

The chain has TRBV7-2 and TRBJ2-5; possibly TRBD1 or TRBD2 for D (7 bases each). CDR3 size: 14 residues. The germline V gene has CDR1 SGHTA and CDR2 FQGNSA. V was clipped by 0 bases and J by 5 bases, with 10 bases between them. In nucleotides, the CDR3 is TGTGCCAGCAGCTTAGCGGGAGGGGGCGAGACCCAGTACTTC. Its translation is CASSLAGGGETQYF.

This clonotype occurred many times. The chain carries TRBV29-1 and TRBJ1-2; D is undetermined. The CDR3 is 16 residues long. Trimming shortened V by 4 bases and J by 4 bases, and 22 bases separated the two germline ends. CDR1 SQVTM and CDR2 ANQGSEA come from the germline V gene. For the CDR3, the DNA is TGCAGCGTTGCCCTAGGGCAAGTCCAACTTTCCTATGGCTACACCTTC. This codes for CSVALGQVQLSYGYTF.

This clonotype occurred a few times. V usage is TRBV11-1 and J usage is TRBJ1-3; 7 bases are a match to TRBD1. Germline CDR1 and CDR2: SGHAT and FQDESV (reference sequence). The CDR3 contains 16 residues. With 4 bases clipped from V and 4 bases from J, the junction kept 10 bases outside the gene matches. The CDR3 DNA is TGTGCCAGCAGCTCGCAGCAACAGGGGAGCGGAAACACCATATATTTT. Protein sequence: CASSSQQQGSGNTIYF.

In this sample, this clonotype turned up many times. The chain couples TRBV9 to TRBJ2-7; 8 positions match TRBD2. Germline V gene sequence: CDR1 SGDLS, CDR2 YYNGEE. This CDR3 region has 16 residues. The junction had 10 bases not matched to a gene; V was cut back by 3 bases and J by 2 bases. The CDR3 DNA reads TGTGCCAGCAGCGCCCAGGCGGCGGGAGGCACCTACGAGCAGTACTTC. It yields the protein CASSAQAAGGTYEQYF.

The sample holds one count of this clonotype. V is TRBV4-3 and J is TRBJ1-5; no firm D call. The CDR3 is made up of 15 amino acids. The V gene lost 0 bases and the J gene lost 7 bases, with 13 bases spanning the gap. Germline assignment: CDR1 LGHNA and CDR2 YSLEER. The CDR3 region is CASSQEVNGGQPQHF. The DNA for the CDR3 is TGCGCCAGCAGCCAAGAGGTTAACGGCGGGCAGCCCCAGCATTTT.

V gene TRBV5-4 combines with J gene TRBJ2-1; 8 bases align to TRBD2. The V segment lost 2 bases and the J segment 7 bases; nucleotides outside the gene matches: 5. This CDR3 comprises 14 residues. Germline V gene sequence: CDR1 SGHNT, CDR2 YYREEE (reference sequence). The chain's CDR3 is CASSLQLAGNEQFF. The CDR3 DNA reads TGTGCCAGCAGCTTACAATTAGCGGGAAATGAGCAGTTCTTC.

This rearrangement joins TRBV7-9 to TRBJ2-3, with 8 bases matching TRBD2. The CDR3 has 15 residues. After removal of 5 bases from V and 2 bases from J, the junction contained 6 bases not matched to a gene. CDR1 is SEHNR, CDR2 FQNEAQ, per germline (reference sequence). CDR3 sequence reads: CASSRGGLNTDTQYF. In nucleotides, the CDR3 is TGTGCCAGCAGCCGGGGGGGACTTAACACAGATACGCAGTATTTT.

The chain uses TRBV7-2 and TRBJ2-5; D is undetermined. Looked up from germline, CDR1 is SGHTA and CDR2 is FQGNSA. The CDR3 runs 13 residues. The V and J ends lost 2 bases and 3 bases respectively, with 7 bases between them. The CDR3 sequence is CASSLSLKETQYF. The CDR3 bases are TGTGCCAGCAGCTTATCACTCAAAGAGACCCAGTACTTC.

In its sample, this clonotype was seen a few times. This rearrangement joins TRBV24-1 to TRBJ2-2; no clear D. CDR3 length: 15 amino acids. Trimming removed 3 bases at V and 0 bases at J, with 7 bases between. Germline V gene lookup returns CDR1 KGHDR and CDR2 SFDVKD. CDR3 nucleotides: TGTGCCACCAGTGATGGTCAGACGAACACCGGGGAGCTGTTTTTT. It yields the protein CATSDGQTNTGELFF.

This clonotype was seen a few times. This sequence joins TRBV7-9 and TRBJ2-1; a weak D match, TRBD1 (5 bases). Germline CDR1 is SEHNR and CDR2 is FQNEAQ (reference sequence). V was shortened by 6 bases and J by 8 bases, with 14 bases between the two germline ends. The CDR3 sequence is 13 residues long. Here the CDR3 DNA reads TGTGCCAGCAGTACAGGTCAAGAGGATGAGCAGTTCTTC. It specifies CASSTGQEDEQFF.

This clonotype was counted only a few times. The chain combines TRBV7-9 with TRBJ2-2; TRBD2 might be the D (6 bases). Trimming cost V 4 bases and J 0 bases, with 9 bases left between them. The CDR3 consists of 15 residues. The germline V gene encodes CDR1 SEHNR and CDR2 FQNEAQ (reference sequence). This CDR3 reads CASSSRLANTGELFF. The CDR3 nucleotides are TGTGCCAGCAGCTCCCGACTAGCGAACACCGGGGAGCTGTTTTTT.

This clonotype was counted only a few times. The chain joins TRBV5-5 to TRBJ2-5, with TRBD2 identical over 9 bases. Germline CDR1 is SGHKS and CDR2 is YYEKEE (reference sequence). This CDR3 contains 15 residues. The V segment lost 7 bases and the J segment 1 base; nucleotides outside the gene matches: 8. The DNA of the CDR3 is TGTGCCAGCTCCTTTAGCGGGAGCCCCCAAGAGACCCAGTACTTC. This codes for CASSFSGSPQETQYF.